A single sample is the source of the 20 T cell receptor beta chains below, sequenced in a study of regulatory T cells. General study points: Hydrophobic residues at CDR3 positions 6 and 7 were enriched in conventional CD4+ T cells of CD3G-deficient patients.

Primers: 52 TRBV forward and 13 TRBJ reverse. The repertoire was sequenced with immunoSEQ multiplex PCR; TCRdb's copy has only in-frame clones and lacks some. The sample contains tens of thousands of clones, about 88% of which appear only once. No antigens are known for them. Sequencing was carried out using conventional CD4+ T cells sorted from blood. Source of these receptors: a child aged 10 to 17 with CD3G deficiency.

V and J are TRBV7-9 and TRBJ2-3; the D gene is possibly TRBD1 (6 bases). Looked up from germline, CDR1 is SEHNR and CDR2 is FQNEAQ (reference sequence). Deletions cut 1 base from V and 6 bases from J, with 11 bases between. The CDR3 covers 14 residues. The CDR3 region is CASSLGSGVDTQYF. DNA for the CDR3: TGTGCCAGCAGCTTAGGGTCAGGGGTGGATACGCAGTATTTT.

The chain couples TRBV28 to TRBJ2-1, with TRBD2 identical over 10 bases. The junction had 6 bases not matched to a gene; V was cut back by 3 bases and J by 4 bases. The CDR3 runs 16 residues. Germline V gene sequence: CDR1 MDHEN, CDR2 SYDVKM. Written as DNA, the CDR3 is TGTGCCAGCAGTTTTGGTCTAGCGGGAGTATACAATGAGCAGTTCTTC. As protein: CASSFGLAGVYNEQFF.

This clone was counted between two and nine times. The chain employs TRBV7-9 and TRBJ2-1; 12 positions agree with TRBD2. V gave up 4 bases and J gave up 2 bases; unmatched junction bases: 0. This CDR3 comprises 15 residues. Germline V lookup: CDR1 SEHNR, CDR2 FQNEAQ (reference sequence). The CDR3 coding sequence is TGTGCCAGCAGCTCTAGCGGGAGGGCCTACAATGAGCAGTTCTTC. The encoded protein is CASSSSGRAYNEQFF.

This sequence joins TRBV6-1 and TRBJ2-7; 9 bases are shared with TRBD1. The CDR3 runs 16 residues. V shed 4 bases and J 7 bases; nucleotides not matched to a gene: 14. Germline V CDR1 and CDR2: MNHNS, SASEGT. The CDR3 DNA is TGTGCCAGCAGTGGATCGGACAGGGGCTGGGGGAAGGAGCAGTACTTC. Translated: CASSGSDRGWGKEQYF.

This clone was observed a single time. This chain connects TRBV1 to TRBJ2-5. TRBV1 is flagged as a pseudogene. The CDR3 extends over 15 amino acids. The CDR3 loop is CTSSRTAWVQETQYF. The CDR3 bases are TGCACCAGCAGCCGGACCGCTTGGGTCCAAGAGACCCAGTACTTC.

The CDR3: CASSVTSGSGEQYF. CDR3 DNA: TGTGCCAGCAGTGTAACTAGCGGGAGTGGGGAGCAGTACTTC. The rearrangement uses TRBV6-1 and TRBJ2-7; 11 positions agree with TRBD2. V was pared by 4 bases and J by 7 bases, with 6 bases of the junction left unmatched. The CDR3 extends over 14 amino acids. Germline V gene data show CDR1 as MNHNS and CDR2 as SASEGT.

This chain links TRBV28 with TRBJ2-3; the D gene is possibly TRBD2 (6 bases). This CDR3 region has 15 residues. The germline V and J ends were trimmed by 6 bases and 1 base, with 14 bases remaining between them. CDR1 MDHEN and CDR2 SYDVKM come from the germline V gene. The CDR3, as DNA: TGTGCCAGCAGCCAAGGGCTAGCGCGCACAGATACGCAGTATTTT. Translation gives CASSQGLARTDTQYF. Looking up the rest from reference TRBV28 and TRBJ2-3 gives the full variable domain: DVKVTQSSRYLVKRTGEKVFLECVQDMDHENMFWYRQDPGLGLRLIYFSYDVKMKEKGDIPEGYSVSREKKERFSLILESASTNQTSMYLCASSQGLARTDTQYFGPGTRLTVL.

The chain recombines TRBV10-2 with TRBJ1-2, with 9 bases fitting TRBD1. The CDR3 spans 13 residues. The trim removed 9 bases at V and 7 bases at J, leaving 9 bases unmatched. Germline CDR1 WSHSY, CDR2 SAAADI. The CDR3 is CASHPGTGFGYTF. CDR3 bases: TGCGCCAGTCATCCCGGGACAGGGTTTGGCTACACCTTC.

This clone is a singleton in its sample. CDR3 loop: CASSLAQTSGRVSTDTQYF. CDR3 coding DNA: TGTGCCAGCAGCTTAGCGCAAACTAGCGGGAGGGTCTCCACAGATACGCAGTATTTT. This sequence joins TRBV7-9 and TRBJ2-3; 13 bases align to TRBD2. Germline assignment: CDR1 SEHNR and CDR2 FQNEAQ (reference sequence). The V and J ends lost 0 bases and 2 bases, in that order; junction bases with no gene match: 8. The CDR3 spans 19 residues. The full variable domain, completed using reference TRBV7-9 and TRBJ2-3, is DTGVSQNPRHKITKRGQNVTFRCDPISEHNRLYWYRQTLGQGPEFLTYFQNEAQLEKSRLLSDRFSAERPKGSFSTLEIQRTEQGDSAMYLCASSLAQTSGRVSTDTQYFGPGTRLTVL.

The gene calls are TRBV7-9 and TRBJ2-5; 12 positions agree with TRBD1. Losses at the gene ends were 0 bases for V and 1 base for J; bases not matched to a gene: 6. The CDR3 sequence is 18 residues long. From germline, CDR1 is SEHNR and CDR2 FQNEAQ (reference sequence). The CDR3 loop is CASSLAGTGGGSQETQYF. The CDR3 DNA sequence: TGTGCCAGCAGCTTAGCTGGGACAGGGGGCGGGAGCCAAGAGACCCAGTACTTC.

V and J are TRBV28 and TRBJ2-2, with no clear D. The V and J ends lost 3 bases and 7 bases respectively, with 9 bases between them. The CDR3 sequence is 13 residues long. The germline V gene encodes CDR1 MDHEN and CDR2 SYDVKM. The CDR3 coding sequence is TGTGCCAGCAGTTTGATAGGGAACGGGGAGCTGTTTTTT. Its protein is CASSLIGNGELFF.

This clone occurred once. The V call is TRBV28, the J call TRBJ2-6; D gene unclear. The CDR3 totals 14 residues. Germline-derived CDR1 and CDR2 are MDHEN and SYDVKM. V lost 5 bases, J lost 0 bases, and 5 bases lay in between. The CDR3: CASSRFSGANVLTF. The CDR3 nucleotides read TGTGCCAGCAGTCGTTTCTCTGGGGCCAACGTCCTGACTTTC.

The rearrangement links TRBV28 to TRBJ1-5; D remains ambiguous. This CDR3 has 14 amino acids. V shed 5 bases and J shed 9 bases, with 17 bases lying between them. Germline-derived CDR1 and CDR2 are MDHEN and SYDVKM. CDR3 protein: CASSKEMGVRPQHF. The CDR3 nucleotides are TGTGCCAGCAGTAAAGAGATGGGAGTCAGGCCCCAGCATTTT.

The rearrangement links TRBV30 to TRBJ2-5; D unresolved. The CDR3 consists of 11 residues. V lost 2 bases and J lost 0, with 1 base in between. The germline V gene encodes CDR1 GTSNPN and CDR2 SVGIG (reference sequence). This CDR3 reads CAWSNQETQYF. CDR3 coding DNA: TGTGCCTGGAGTAACCAAGAGACCCAGTACTTC.

CDR3: CASKGGYEQYF. The DNA for the CDR3 is TGTGCCAGCAAGGGGGGGTACGAGCAGTACTTC. The V gene is TRBV28, the J gene TRBJ2-7, with D tentatively TRBD2 (7 bases). V shed 7 bases and J shed 4 bases, with 8 bases lying between them. This CDR3 has 11 residues. Germline CDR1 reads MDHEN; CDR2 reads SYDVKM.

This clone was seen only a few times. The chain carries TRBV19 and TRBJ1-1, with D unresolved. The CDR3 extends over 11 amino acids. Germline loops: CDR1 LNHDA, CDR2 SQIVND (reference sequence). V lost 5 bases and J lost 3, with 4 bases in between. The CDR3 region is CASSQDTEAFF. The CDR3 DNA follows: TGTGCCAGTAGTCAGGACACTGAAGCTTTCTTT.

The genes are TRBV6-1 and TRBJ2-7; D remains unclear. This CDR3 has 13 amino acids. Germline assignment: CDR1 MNHNS and CDR2 SASEGT. Trimming took off 6 bases at V and 4 bases at J, with 13 bases between the two ends. The CDR3 region is CASRPGGFYEQYF. The CDR3 coding sequence is TGTGCCAGCAGGCCGGGTGGATTTTACGAGCAGTACTTC.

The chain combines TRBV6-1 with TRBJ2-7, with a tentative D call TRBD1 (6 bases). Trimming pared 4 bases from V and 2 bases from J, leaving 15 bases between. The CDR3 totals 15 residues. Germline V gives CDR1 MNHNS, CDR2 SASEGT. CDR3 sequence reads: CASSVGGQGPYEQYF. The CDR3, as DNA: TGTGCCAGCAGTGTTGGGGGACAAGGCCCCTACGAGCAGTACTTC.

The chain uses TRBV11-2 and TRBJ2-7; 7 bases map to TRBD1. V gave up 7 bases and J gave up 0 bases; unmatched junction bases: 9. The CDR3 runs to 15 residues. From germline, CDR1 is SGHAT and CDR2 FQNNGV. The CDR3 region is CASNPRGFSSYEQYF. In DNA form, the CDR3 reads TGTGCCAGCAACCCCAGGGGGTTTAGCTCCTACGAGCAGTACTTC.

The chain carries TRBV5-1 and TRBJ1-1; D not certain. The CDR3 extends over 13 amino acids. Germline CDR1 SGHRS, CDR2 YFSETQ. The V and J ends lost 4 bases and 1 base respectively, with 8 bases between them. DNA for the CDR3: TGCGCCAGCAGCAAGGACTGGAACACTGAAGCTTTCTTT. Amino acids: CASSKDWNTEAFF. The variable domain in full, completed from reference TRBV5-1 and TRBJ1-1, reads KAGVTQTPRYLIKTRGQQVTLSCSPISGHRSVSWYQQTPGQGLQFLFEYFSETQRNKGNFPGRFSGRQFSNSRSEMNVSTLELGDSALYLCASSKDWNTEAFFGQGTRLTVV.